This TCR beta chain was identified during a study of regulatory T cells in long-lasting Graves disease. General observations from the study: With persistent disease, TRBV28, TRBJ1-2 and TRBJ2-5 were the favored segments.

The CDR3 sequence is 16 residues long. The ends lost 4 bases at V and 1 base at J; junction bases unmatched: 6. The germline V gene has CDR1 LNHDA and CDR2 SQIVND (reference sequence). Remarks on this clonotype: As yet, its antigen is unknown.

Sequencing libraries for TCR beta were prepared with iRepertoire HTBI primers and Arm-PCR of CDR3 regions. Each CDR3 protein is one row after TCRdb ran MiXCR on the multiplex PCR reads. The table lists a few hundred thousand distinct CDR3 sequences, 15% of them singletons. The time point: newly diagnosed GD, antithyroid drugs for less than 3 months. Making the TCR library involved RNA that had been extracted from PBMCs. This sample was also put to use in a study of T cells in Graves' hyperthyroidism and ophthalmopathy.

The chain combines TRBV19 with TRBJ2-1; 8 nucleotides match TRBD2. This material consisted of peripheral blood mononuclear cells (PBMCs), taken at new diagnosis, from a patient treated with antithyroid drugs. This clonotype was obtained from a woman in her forties with Graves disease. The CDR3 protein is CASSKFGGGSYNEQFF. The CDR3 region has the DNA TGTGCCAGTAGTAAATTCGGGGGGGGGTCCTACAATGAGCAGTTCTTC.